This T cell receptor (beta chain) derives from a study of blood T cell repertoires in COVID-19. Study overall: From the United States, Italy and Spain came samples of acute and convalescent COVID-19. In each case, the material was cDNA or gDNA derived from T cells, B-cell-depleted T cells, or PBMCs.

Original handling: Quantification of nucleated cells was approximated via reference gene primer amplification. The table came from immunoSEQ multiplex PCR; TCRdb's copy has only in-frame clones and leaves some out. The V and J calls and clone size come from that table; D and trimming were worked out from the DNA. The table shows 400,000 to 550,000 clones, with around 89% occurring only once. In germline, CDR1 is SEHNR, CDR2 FQNEAQ (reference sequence). V gave up 5 bases and J gave up 2 bases, with 21 bases separating them. This CDR3 spans 18 amino acids. The TCR originated in a woman between 25 and 40 years old with acute or convalescent COVID-19. The J gene is TRBJ2-2, the V gene TRBV7-9; D might be TRBD1 (6 bases). The sequencing input was peripheral blood. CDR3 sequence (DNA): TGTGCCAGCAGCCCTCTCTCAGGGGACCTAGAAAACACCGGGGAGCTGTTTTTT. Its protein product is CASSPLSGDLENTGELFF.